A single sample gave rise to the 13 T cell receptor beta chains below, sequenced in a study of OX40 agonist ivuxolimab in advanced cancers. Clones were sequenced by immunoSEQ multiplex PCR, and TCRdb holds only the in-frame ones, with some missing. This sample has under 140,000 clones, with roughly nine tenths found just once. The specimen was CD4+ or CD8+ T cells sorted from blood, collected in a trial of the OX40 agonist ivuxolimab. Every receptor here comes from an adult with an advanced solid tumor such as melanoma, head and neck, liver or kidney cancer.

This chain uses TRBV7-2 with TRBJ2-2, with a tentative D call TRBD2 (7 bases). The CDR3 is 16 residues long. The germline V and J ends were trimmed by 5 bases and 2 bases, with 15 bases remaining between them. The germline CDR1 and CDR2 sequences are SGHTA and FQGNSA. CDR3 nucleotide sequence: TGTGCCAGCAGCCTAGGGAGGGGGTATAACACCGGGGAGCTGTTTTTT. The encoded protein is CASSLGRGYNTGELFF.

This sequence joins TRBV30 and TRBJ1-5; D is unclear. V lost 1 base and J 9 bases, leaving 10 bases between the germline ends. Germline V gives CDR1 GTSNPN, CDR2 SVGIG (reference sequence). This CDR3 is 12 amino acids long. The CDR3 spells CAWSEPSGPQHF. The CDR3 bases are TGTGCCTGGAGTGAACCGTCCGGGCCCCAGCATTTT.

The rearrangement uses TRBV4-2 and TRBJ1-2; D perhaps matches TRBD1 (6 bases). V was clipped by 0 bases and J by 9 bases, with 14 bases between them. The length of the CDR3 is 14 residues. Looked up from germline, CDR1 is LGHNA and CDR2 is YNFKEQ. The CDR3 nucleotides are TGTGCCAGCAGCCAAGAGGTCAGGGGCGAGCGCTACACCTTC. It translates to CASSQEVRGERYTF.

This clone appeared once. The chain links TRBV14 to TRBJ2-3; D gene uncertain. This CDR3 has 15 amino acids. Trimming took off 1 base at V and 2 bases at J, with 10 bases between the two ends. Germline V CDR1 and CDR2: SGHDN, FVKESK. In DNA, the CDR3 is TGTGCCAGCAGCCAAGTCCTCGGTAACACAGATACGCAGTATTTT. Its translation: CASSQVLGNTDTQYF.

This sequence joins TRBV7-9 and TRBJ2-1; D is uncertain. Trimming removed 5 bases at V and 6 bases at J, with 17 bases between. The CDR3 extends over 15 amino acids. The germline V gene encodes CDR1 SEHNR and CDR2 FQNEAQ (reference sequence). The CDR3 coding sequence is TGTGCCAGCAGCACACAGCAGTCTCACGTCAATGAGCAGTTCTTC. Protein sequence: CASSTQQSHVNEQFF.

The chain recombines TRBV5-1 with TRBJ1-1; 7 nucleotides line up with TRBD1. The CDR3 runs to 17 residues. Germline V lookup: CDR1 SGHRS, CDR2 YFSETQ. V lost 4 bases and J lost 0; bases outside the gene matches: 12. This chain's CDR3 is CASSVLTGDLMNTEAFF. CDR3 in DNA: TGCGCCAGCAGCGTACTCACAGGGGACCTCATGAACACTGAAGCTTTCTTT.

In its sample, this clone was seen once. The chain employs TRBV7-2 and TRBJ2-7; D possibly corresponds to TRBD2 (6 bases). V shed 5 bases and J shed 4 bases, with 18 bases lying between them. The CDR3 has 15 residues. The germline gives CDR1 SGHTA, CDR2 FQGNSA. The CDR3 here is CASSGPGLLSYEQYF. For the CDR3, the DNA is TGTGCCAGCAGCGGACCGGGACTTCTCTCATACGAGCAGTACTTC.

The gene calls are TRBV7-2 and TRBJ2-7; a possible D gene is TRBD1 (6 bases). The CDR3 spans 14 residues. V was pared by 6 bases and J by 2 bases, with 14 bases between. In germline, CDR1 is SGHTA, CDR2 FQGNSA. The CDR3 bases are TGTGCCAGCAGTCGACAACAGGGTGCCTACGAGCAGTACTTC. It specifies CASSRQQGAYEQYF.

This rearrangement joins TRBV7-2 to TRBJ1-4; 9 bases agree with TRBD1. Germline V gives CDR1 SGHTA, CDR2 FQGNSA. The trim removed 0 bases at V and 7 bases at J, leaving 6 bases unmatched. CDR3 length: 16 amino acids. This CDR3 is CASSLASTGGFEKLFF. The CDR3 DNA follows: TGTGCCAGCAGCTTAGCGTCCACAGGGGGCTTTGAAAAACTGTTTTTT. Together with reference TRBV7-2 and TRBJ1-4, the CDR3 gives the full variable domain: GAGVSQSPSNKVTEKGKDVELRCDPISGHTALYWYRQSLGQGLEFLIYFQGNSAPDKSGLPSDRFSAERTGGSVSTLTIQRTQQEDSAVYLCASSLASTGGFEKLFFGSGTQLSVL.

This chain links TRBV11-3 with TRBJ2-3; 8 nucleotides align to TRBD1. The CDR3 totals 15 residues. V was clipped by 5 bases and J by 6 bases; unmatched bases: 10. CDR1 is SGHNT, CDR2 YENEEA, per germline. CDR3 amino acids: CASSLGQDVADTQYF. The CDR3 bases are TGTGCCAGCAGCCTGGGACAGGACGTAGCGGATACGCAGTATTTT.

This clone was found a few times. This chain links TRBV11-2 with TRBJ1-1; the D is unclear. V was trimmed by 6 bases and J by 0 bases, leaving 8 bases between them. The CDR3 has 13 residues. Germline values: CDR1 SGHAT, CDR2 FQNNGV. This CDR3 is CASSAQLNTEAFF. The CDR3 nucleotides read TGTGCCAGCAGTGCACAGTTGAACACTGAAGCTTTCTTT. The variable domain in full, with the rest retrieved from reference TRBV11-2 and TRBJ1-1, is EAGVAQSPRYKIIEKRQSVAFWCNPISGHATLYWYQQILGQGPKLLIQFQNNGVVDDSQLPKDRFSAERLKGVDSTLKIQPAKLEDSAVYLCASSAQLNTEAFFGQGTRLTVV.

The V and J genes are TRBV6-1 and TRBJ1-1, with D possibly being TRBD1 (6 bases). Germline V lookup: CDR1 MNHNS, CDR2 SASEGT. The CDR3 contains 14 residues. Trimming left V 6 bases short and J 2 bases short, with 13 bases between. The CDR3 DNA sequence: TGTGCCAGCAGGGAACCGGGACATAACACTGAAGCTTTCTTT. It translates to CASREPGHNTEAFF.

This chain links TRBV15 with TRBJ2-1; 9 bases fit TRBD2. Germline values: CDR1 LNHNV, CDR2 YYDKDF (reference sequence). The CDR3 has 14 amino acids. Germline trimming cut 11 bases from V and 2 bases from J; bases unmatched to any gene: 7. The CDR3 reads CASSREGAYNEQFF. The DNA for the CDR3 is TGTGCCTCTTCGCGGGAGGGAGCCTACAATGAGCAGTTCTTC.